The T cell receptor beta chain described here comes from a study of blood T cell repertoires in COVID-19. Study in general: The cDNA or gDNA used as material had been derived from T cells, B-cell-depleted T cells, or PBMCs.

This table comes from immunoSEQ multiplex PCR, and its TCRdb copy is limited to in-frame clones, with some not included. The table lists some 150,000 clones, roughly 87% of them singletons, with 3% to 4.5% in the top ten. V lost 6 bases, J lost 7 bases, and 12 bases lay in between. The CDR3 covers 12 residues. The clonotype was recovered from an older woman who had recovered from COVID-19. Sequencing was carried out using peripheral blood. This chain uses TRBV12-3 or TRBV12-4 with TRBJ2-5; D is ambiguous. In DNA, the CDR3 is TGTGCCAGCAGCCCAAGAGGATGGACCCAGTACTTC. Translated, it gives CASSPRGWTQYF.